The clone carrying this TCR beta chain occurred many times. This sample was included in a study of blood T cells in healthy people across ages. Germline lookup yields CDR1 SGHTA and CDR2 FQGTGA. The CDR3 spans 15 residues. The ends were cut back, 0 bases at V and 8 bases at J, with 16 bases in the middle. Combining a sample-barcoded 5' primer with a J-beta primer mix, a second PCR ran for roughly 6 to 12 cycles. MiXCR, run by TCRdb on the 5' RACE reads, gives a single entry per CDR3 protein. The table lists some 1.7 million distinct CDR3 sequences, 28% of them singletons. The receptor's source is a woman under 40 in good health. The chain carries TRBV7-3 and TRBJ1-2; D is uncertain. Sequenced sample: blood. The CDR3 loop reads CASSLTARPPQGYTF. The CDR3 DNA reads as TGTGCCAGCAGCTTAACGGCAAGACCCCCTCAAGGCTACACCTTC.